This T cell receptor beta chain was captured in a study of regulatory T cells in long-lasting Graves disease (dated by TCRdb to 2020 to 2023). Some background on the complete study: To count as having persistent Graves' disease, a patient had to have received antithyroid drug treatment for over 5 years with TSH receptor autoantibodies remaining persistently positive. Peripheral blood TCR sequencing and RNA sequencing compared persistent Graves' disease patients with newly diagnosed Graves' disease patients. The study was registered as a clinical trial and conducted in China. A total of roughly 33 samples underwent TCR sequencing: about 13 from persistent and some 20 from newly diagnosed Graves' disease patients. Persistent Graves' disease patients in the clinical cohort had taken antithyroid drugs for 9 to 11 years on average.

The time point label of this sample denotes: persistent/refractory GD, antithyroid drugs over 5 years with positive TRAb. For both TCR sequencing and RNA sequencing, RNA was extracted from PBMCs using TRIzol. Graves' disease was diagnosed according to American Thyroid Association guidelines. Patients were recruited from an endocrinology department in Xi'an, China. Each patient gave roughly 10 milliliters of peripheral blood, collected in an EDTA anticoagulant tube. PBMCs were isolated by Ficoll Paque Plus density gradient separation without further T cell sorting. RNA quality was checked with an Agilent 2100 Bioanalyzer and agarose gel, and concentration with a NanoDrop 2000. Library preparation was by multiplex PCR. These reads were obtained on an Illumina HiSeq 4000. To build TCR beta libraries, CDR3 regions were amplified by Arm-PCR using iRepertoire HTBI primers. Before sequencing, the PCR products underwent gel purification. The paper's processing steps were these. Gene usage analysis of CDR3 amino acid clonotypes relied on the approximately 60 TRBV and 13 to 15 TRBJ segments identified across samples. COPE and FqMerger were used to merge the filtered high-quality paired reads into contigs. BLAST was used to align contigs to IMGT TRBV, TRBD and TRBJ reference genes, and CDR3 was defined according to IMGT. Any clonotype with a frequency above 0.1% was counted as a highly expanded clone. Shannon entropy was used to measure repertoire diversity, and the Gini coefficient was used to measure V-J evenness. A clonotype was considered public if more than one individual shared it. The public reads were reprocessed in TCRdb via fastp at Q25 and MiXCR, keeping in-frame beta chains. Rows matching on CDR3 protein sequence are summarized as one entry with the most common DNA and genes. The V and J calls and clone size are TCRdb's, not the authors'. Recorded for this sample are around 450,000 distinct CDR3 sequences; about 22% of them occurred a single time. The top ten clones comprise about 7% of the sample.

Points the paper makes about the study in general: A larger number of public clonotypes was shared among persistent patients (under 3,000) than among newly diagnosed patients (about 990). Only the TCR beta chain was sequenced and analyzed. The study examined only peripheral blood because the primary lesion, thyroid tissue, could not be accessed. The small sample size was acknowledged by the authors as a limitation that may reduce accuracy. Compared with newly diagnosed patients, patients with persistent Graves' disease had lower TCR Shannon entropy and fewer highly expanded clones, which suggests clonal expansion. Preferential use of TRBV28, TRBJ1-2 and TRBJ2-5 was observed in persistent disease, whereas TRBV20-1 and TRBJ2-1 were favored in newly diagnosed disease.

CDR1 and CDR2, per the germline V gene, are SGHDT and YYEEEE. The CDR3 goes from the cysteine to the phenylalanine over 15 residues. Just the 45-base CDR3 DNA is kept, in frame starting at base 1. Clipping removes 0 bases from V and 1 base from J, with 3 as the unmatched junction base count. This clonotype was found many times. What antigen it recognizes has not been identified. Base-call qualities are not available, and no considerably larger clone is one nucleotide away. The sample was peripheral blood mononuclear cells (PBMCs), taken when the disease was refractory, from a patient treated with antithyroid drugs. The chain couples TRBV5-6 to TRBJ2-5; 7 bases in the middle match TRBD1. This receptor was identified in a female donor with Graves disease. The CDR3 corresponds to CASSLDRGIQETQYF. The sequence in DNA is TGTGCCAGCAGCTTGGACAGGGGAATCCAAGAGACCCAGTACTTC.